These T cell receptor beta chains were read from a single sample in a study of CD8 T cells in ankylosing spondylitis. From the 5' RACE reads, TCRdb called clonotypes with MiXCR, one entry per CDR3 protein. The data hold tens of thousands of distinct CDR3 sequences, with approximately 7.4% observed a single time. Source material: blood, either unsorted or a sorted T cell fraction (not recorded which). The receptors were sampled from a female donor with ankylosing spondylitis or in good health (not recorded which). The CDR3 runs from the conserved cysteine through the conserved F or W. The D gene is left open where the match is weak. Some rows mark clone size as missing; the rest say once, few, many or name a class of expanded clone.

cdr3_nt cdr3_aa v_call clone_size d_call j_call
TGTGCCAGCAGTTCCTATTGGACAGGCCAAGAGACCCAGTACTTC CASSSYWTGQETQYF TRBV12-3/TRBV12-4 many TRBD1 TRBJ2-5
TGCGCCAGCAGCTTGGCCCCGGGGCCTCAAGAGACCCAGTACTTC CASSLAPGPQETQYF TRBV5-1 - - TRBJ2-5
TGCGCCAGCAGTGACCCCGGGGGGAACACCGGGGAGCTGTTTTTT CASSDPGGNTGELFF TRBV10-1 many - TRBJ2-2
TGTGCCAGCAGCTTAGTGCTGGCTATCCAACAAGAGACCCAGTACTTC CASSLVLAIQQETQYF TRBV7-2 many - TRBJ2-5
TGCAGTGCCACAAACACCGACGTGAACACAGATACGCAGTATTTT CSATNTDVNTDTQYF TRBV20-1 many - TRBJ2-3
TGTGCCAGCACTCTTAGGGGGGCCCACAATCAGCCCCAGCATTTT CASTLRGAHNQPQHF TRBV2 many - TRBJ1-5
TGCGCCAGCAGCTTGACAGGCTACACTGAAGCTTTCTTT CASSLTGYTEAFF TRBV5-1 many - TRBJ1-1
TGCGCCAGCAGCTTGAACGGGGGGGGAATGGATACGCAGTATTTT CASSLNGGGMDTQYF TRBV5-1 many TRBD2 TRBJ2-3
TGTGCCAGCAGCTTTGTGGGGACCTACACCAACACTGAAGCTTTCTTT CASSFVGTYTNTEAFF TRBV7-9 few - TRBJ1-1
TGCAGTGCTGGGACGGCGGTCGTTAGCAATCAGCCCCAGCATTTT CSAGTAVVSNQPQHF TRBV20-1 - - TRBJ1-5